This T cell receptor beta chain is from a study of Graves' ophthalmopathy and Graves' hyperthyroidism. About the study: Investigators collected peripheral blood at initial diagnosis, before any treatment was given. Study results and caveats: A 13-signature model separated ophthalmopathy from stable hyperthyroidism, reaching about 91% sensitivity and roughly 84% specificity cross-validated.

From RNA, the CDR3 regions of TCR beta chains were amplified and sequenced. The library came from an HTBI-primed first-round RT-PCR and a second-round multiplex PCR. Via MiXCR, TCRdb re-called the multiplex PCR reads, giving one row per CDR3 protein. There are 400,000 to 450,000 distinct CDR3 sequences in the sample; under 25% occur only once, and under 3% lies in the top ten. Isolation of PBMCs was performed using 10 ml of fresh peripheral blood. This clonotype was detected many times. Its specificity is not known. CDR1 MNHNS and CDR2 SASEGT come from the germline V gene. CDR3 length: 17 amino acids. The ends were cut back, 1 base at V and 4 bases at J, with 20 bases in the middle.

The chain has TRBV6-1 and TRBJ2-7, with D perhaps TRBD2 (6 bases). Specimen: peripheral blood. This receptor was identified in a woman aged 18 to 35 with stable Graves' hyperthyroidism. The CDR3 DNA sequence: TGTGCCAGCAGTGAAGTCATACAACTGTTAGCGGCTTACGAGCAGTACTTC. Translation: CASSEVIQLLAAYEQYF.